Shown below are 15 T cell receptor beta chains from a single sample sequenced in a study of long-term antiretroviral therapy in people with HIV. Runs used v3.0 of the immunoSEQ assay and were done at survey level. Produced via immunoSEQ multiplex PCR; TCRdb's table is partial and in-frame only. The table has 20,000 to 25,000 clones, roughly 78% seen once. The input for sequencing was unsorted PBMCs, taken 4.1 years after starting antiretroviral therapy. Every receptor here comes from a woman aged 35 to 49 with HIV.

The chain has TRBV6-5 and TRBJ2-1, with D perhaps TRBD2 (5 bases). The CDR3 length is 16 residues. V was cut by 1 base and J by 2 bases, with 12 bases left in between. Germline-derived CDR1 and CDR2 are MNHEY and SVGAGI. The CDR3 coding sequence is TGTGCCAGCAGTTACTTTCGGACTGGCCCCTACAATGAGCAGTTCTTC. This sequence encodes CASSYFRTGPYNEQFF.

The rearrangement links TRBV6-5 to TRBJ1-3; 9 nucleotides align to TRBD1. With 6 bases clipped from V and 4 bases from J, the junction kept 1 base outside the gene matches. Germline V gene data show CDR1 as MNHEY and CDR2 as SVGAGI. CDR3 length: 13 residues. CDR3 in DNA: TGTGCCAGCAGGGGACAGGGAGGAAACACCATATATTTT. This encodes CASRGQGGNTIYF.

The chain recombines TRBV5-1 with TRBJ1-2, with TRBD1 as a possible D gene (5 bases). The CDR3 has 13 residues. Germline values: CDR1 SGHRS, CDR2 YFSETQ. Trimming shortened V by 2 bases and J by 8 bases, and 13 bases separated the two germline ends. The CDR3 DNA reads as TGCGCCAGCAGCTTAACCAGAGGGGACGGCTACACCTTC. Protein sequence: CASSLTRGDGYTF.

This sequence joins TRBV5-6 and TRBJ1-2; weak D call: TRBD1 (6 bases). The CDR3 spans 14 residues. CDR1 is SGHDT and CDR2 is YYEEEE in the germline V gene. The V gene lost 4 bases and the J gene lost 3 bases, with 13 bases spanning the gap. The CDR3 nucleotides are TGTGCCAGCAGCCCCACGGGACACGACTATGGCTACACCTTC. It translates to CASSPTGHDYGYTF.

The CDR3 spells CSVESGQGSREQYF. Here the CDR3 DNA reads TGCAGCGTTGAATCGGGACAGGGGTCGAGGGAGCAGTACTTC. This sequence joins TRBV29-1 and TRBJ2-7, with TRBD1 matching 10 bases. This CDR3 has 14 amino acids. Germline loops: CDR1 SQVTM, CDR2 ANQGSEA. With V trimmed by 2 bases and J by 7 bases, 8 bases remained unmatched.

The chain recombines TRBV11-2 with TRBJ2-7; D may correspond to TRBD1 or TRBD2 (6 bases each). The germline V and J ends were trimmed by 5 bases and 3 bases, with 20 bases remaining between them. The CDR3 covers 16 residues. CDR1 and CDR2 (germline): SGHAT, FQNNGV. DNA of the CDR3: TGTGCCAGCAGCGTAGCGGTGGCAGGGGTGTACTACGAGCAGTACTTC. This encodes CASSVAVAGVYYEQYF.

The CDR3 spells CASSPDREIDSNQPQHF. The CDR3 DNA is TGTGCCAGCAGCCCCGACAGGGAAATTGATAGCAATCAGCCCCAGCATTTT. V usage is TRBV11-2 and J usage is TRBJ1-5; TRBD1 aligns across 7 bases. The CDR3 loop spans 17 amino acids. Germline loops: CDR1 SGHAT, CDR2 FQNNGV. The V segment lost 5 bases and the J segment 0 bases; nucleotides outside the gene matches: 10.

The chain recombines TRBV11-2 with TRBJ2-1; 9 nucleotides line up with TRBD1. Germline values: CDR1 SGHAT, CDR2 FQNNGV. The CDR3 is 19 residues long. After removal of 1 base from V and 5 bases from J, the junction contained 15 bases not matched to a gene. Here the CDR3 DNA reads TGTGCCAGCAGCTTAGTTCCCATTCTCCGGGACAGGGTGGACAATGAGCAGTTCTTC. Translated, it gives CASSLVPILRDRVDNEQFF.

V is TRBV7-8 and J is TRBJ1-1; D call uncertain. Germline loops: CDR1 SGHVS, CDR2 FQNEAQ. The CDR3 consists of 16 residues. V dropped 3 bases and J dropped 8 bases, with 22 bases sitting between them. This CDR3 reads CASSFPWEMNTDEAFF. The CDR3 coding sequence is TGTGCCAGCAGCTTCCCCTGGGAGATGAACACTGACGAAGCTTTCTTT.

This chain links TRBV4-1 with TRBJ1-4, with D maybe TRBD1 (5 bases). The CDR3 has 15 residues. Germline lookup yields CDR1 MGHRA and CDR2 YSYEKL. V gave up 4 bases and J gave up 1 base, with 10 bases separating them. The CDR3, as DNA: TGCGCCAGCAGCCCCTCGGGGGGAACTAATGAAAAACTGTTTTTT. This codes for CASSPSGGTNEKLFF.

The chain is built from TRBV27 and TRBJ2-1; TRBD2 agrees at 8 bases. The V segment lost 4 bases and the J segment 1 base; nucleotides outside the gene matches: 9. From germline, CDR1 is MNHEY and CDR2 SMNVEV (reference sequence). The CDR3 spans 17 residues. CDR3 DNA sequence: TGTGCCAGCAGTTGGACCATAGCGGGATGGTCCTACAATGAGCAGTTCTTC. Protein: CASSWTIAGWSYNEQFF.

This clone turned up a few times. The chain has TRBV4-3 and TRBJ2-3; D not resolved. V was pared by 1 base and J by 5 bases, with 19 bases between. CDR1 is LGHNA, CDR2 YSLEER, per germline. This CDR3 spans 17 amino acids. The CDR3 here is CASSQGWSAILGDTQYF. The CDR3 region has the DNA TGCGCCAGCAGCCAAGGGTGGTCGGCGATTCTTGGAGATACGCAGTATTTT.

The CDR3 region has the DNA TGTGCCAGCAGCTCTGGGGACACTGAAGCTTTCTTT. Its translation is CASSSGDTEAFF. V gene TRBV11-3 combines with J gene TRBJ1-1; D is unclear. This CDR3 is built from 12 residues. V was pared by 4 bases and J by 3 bases, with 6 bases between. CDR1 SGHNT and CDR2 YENEEA come from the germline V gene.

Note on this clone: One end of the junction does not line up with germline, which may come from a read error. The chain couples TRBV5-1 to TRBJ2-1; D remains unclear. CDR3 length: 13 residues. CDR1 is SGHRS and CDR2 is YFSETQ in the germline V gene. The CDR3 sequence: CASSLLGNNQQFF. The CDR3 DNA sequence: TGCGCCAGCAGCTTGTTGGGAAACAATCAGCAGTTCTTC. The whole variable domain, filled in from reference TRBV5-1 and TRBJ2-1, reads KAGVTQTPRYLIKTRGQQVTLSCSPISGHRSVSWYQQTPGQGLQFLFEYFSETQRNKGNFPGRFSGRQFSNSRSEMNVSTLELGDSALYLCASSLLGNNQQFFGPGTRLTVL.

The sample holds one count of this clone. The genes are TRBV25-1 and TRBJ1-1; D may be TRBD1 (5 bases). Trimming removed 4 bases at V and 4 bases at J, with 13 bases between. The germline gives CDR1 MGHDK, CDR2 SYGVNS. The CDR3 covers 14 residues. The DNA of the CDR3 is TGTGCCAGCAGTGGACATCAGGGAATCACTGAAGCTTTCTTT. Amino acids: CASSGHQGITEAFF.